Below, 21 T cell receptor beta chains from the same sample are listed, as sequenced in a study of blood T cell repertoires in COVID-19. Assay used: immunoSEQ multiplex PCR; TCRdb lists only in-frame clones, some missing. This sample has about 130,000 clones, with 60% to 80% found just once. The sequencing input was peripheral blood. These receptor sequences come from a man between 60 and 70 years old who had recovered from COVID-19.

The CDR3 nucleotides read TGTGCCAGCAGTTTTGGGGGGTTAGGAAACACCATATATTTT. Translated: CASSFGGLGNTIYF. The genes are TRBV28 and TRBJ1-3, with a tentative D call TRBD1 (5 bases). V was pared by 3 bases and J by 4 bases, with 10 bases between. CDR3 length: 14 amino acids. Germline CDR1 reads MDHEN; CDR2 reads SYDVKM.

The rearrangement joins TRBV27 to TRBJ2-7; D is uncertain. Germline CDR1 reads MNHEY; CDR2 reads SMNVEV (reference sequence). There are 14 residues in the CDR3. V lost 6 bases and J lost 6, with 18 bases in between. CDR3 DNA: TGTGCCAGCAGCCTTAAAGTGGAGTGGCCCGAGCAGTACTTC. This sequence encodes CASSLKVEWPEQYF.

The chain joins TRBV5-6 to TRBJ2-1; 9 bases agree with TRBD1. There are 13 residues in the CDR3. V trimming: 4 bases; J trimming: 9 bases; junction bases outside the gene matches: 5. Germline-derived CDR1 and CDR2 are SGHDT and YYEEEE. The CDR3 DNA follows: TGTGCCAGCAGCGCGGACAGGGGAGGTGAGCAGTTCTTC. As protein: CASSADRGGEQFF.

This clone was detected a few times. In nucleotides, the CDR3 is TGTGCCTGTTCAGGGGTTAACAATCAGCCCCAGCATTTT. This gives the protein CACSGVNNQPQHF. The chain has TRBV30 and TRBJ1-5; maybe TRBD1 (6 bases). V shed 6 bases and J shed 3 bases, with 12 bases lying between them. The germline V gene encodes CDR1 GTSNPN and CDR2 SVGIG (reference sequence). This CDR3 contains 13 residues. Based on the CDR3 plus reference TRBV30 and TRBJ1-5, the full variable domain is SQTIHQWPATLVQPVGSPLSLECTVEGTSNPNLYWYRQAAGRGLQLLFYSVGIGQISSEVPQNLSASRPQDRQFILSSKKLLLSDSGFYLCACSGVNNQPQHFGDGTRLSIL.

The rearrangement uses TRBV5-1 and TRBJ1-2; no reliable D call. Germline V gene lookup returns CDR1 SGHRS and CDR2 YFSETQ. The CDR3 loop spans 15 amino acids. Trimming took 0 bases from V and 5 from J, leaving 14 bases between them. This CDR3 is CASSLAESRLYGYTF. CDR3 nucleotides: TGCGCCAGCAGCTTGGCCGAATCGAGGTTATATGGCTACACCTTC.

The rearrangement joins TRBV19 to TRBJ1-5; a weak D match, TRBD1 (6 bases). This CDR3 has 17 amino acids. Germline CDR1 reads LNHDA; CDR2 reads SQIVND (reference sequence). Trimming cost V 7 bases and J 0 bases, with 19 bases left between them. In nucleotides, the CDR3 is TGTGCCAGTACCTCCAGTCCCGCAGGGGTTAGCAATCAGCCCCAGCATTTT. Translating gives CASTSSPAGVSNQPQHF.

As concerns this clone: Other DNA sequences in the same sample also yield this CDR3. The chain employs TRBV7-9 and TRBJ1-5, with D uncertain. CDR3 length: 14 amino acids. Germline V gene lookup returns CDR1 SEHNR and CDR2 FQNEAQ (reference sequence). Trimming shortened V by 0 bases and J by 4 bases, and 7 bases separated the two germline ends. CDR3 sequence (DNA): TGTGCCAGCAGCTTAGCATCCGGGAATCAGCCCCAGCATTTT. Its protein is CASSLASGNQPQHF.

This chain connects TRBV7-2 to TRBJ1-1, with TRBD1 as a possible D gene (6 bases). This CDR3 has 16 amino acids. Trimming shortened V by 3 bases and J by 5 bases, and 19 bases separated the two germline ends. Germline V CDR1 and CDR2: SGHTA, FQGNSA. In nucleotides, the CDR3 is TGTGCCAGCAGCTTTGTTTCTCAGGGGAGAGGGACTGAAGCTTTCTTT. It translates to CASSFVSQGRGTEAFF.

The rearrangement joins TRBV11-3 to TRBJ2-7, with D maybe TRBD2 (5 bases). Germline-derived CDR1 and CDR2 are SGHNT and YENEEA. There are 13 residues in the CDR3. V shed 8 bases and J shed 3 bases, with 14 bases lying between them. CDR3 coding DNA: TGTGCCAGCGGAGCGGCGGCTCTCTACGAGCAGTACTTC. As protein: CASGAAALYEQYF.

This chain links TRBV7-9 with TRBJ2-1; D is uncertain. With 2 bases removed from V and 5 bases from J, the gap between germline ends came to 4 bases. This CDR3 is 12 amino acids long. Germline CDR1 and CDR2: SEHNR and FQNEAQ (reference sequence). The CDR3 DNA reads as TGTGCCAGCAGCTTAAGCCACAATGAGCAGTTCTTC. Translated, it gives CASSLSHNEQFF.

V gene TRBV30 combines with J gene TRBJ1-6; D not certain. This CDR3 spans 18 amino acids. Looked up from germline, CDR1 is GTSNPN and CDR2 is SVGIG (reference sequence). V lost 4 bases and J lost 6, with 25 bases in between. CDR3 DNA: TGTGCCTGGACCACAGATTACTCTCTTCCCCTAGCTAATTCACCCCTCCACTTT. This gives the protein CAWTTDYSLPLANSPLHF.

This clone was observed a few times. This chain uses TRBV15 with TRBJ1-5; D is ambiguous. Looked up from germline, CDR1 is LNHNV and CDR2 is YYDKDF (reference sequence). The ends were cut back, 1 base at V and 8 bases at J, with 12 bases in the middle. This CDR3 comprises 14 residues. The CDR3 bases are TGTGCCACCAGCAGAGGGGGAGGAAGGGAGCCCCAGCATTTT. This codes for CATSRGGGREPQHF. The variable domain in full, with the rest retrieved from reference TRBV15 and TRBJ1-5, is DAMVIQNPRYQVTQFGKPVTLSCSQTLNHNVMYWYQQKSSQAPKLLFHYYDKDFNNEADTPDNFQSRRPNTSFCFLDIRSPGLGDTAMYLCATSRGGGREPQHFGDGTRLSIL.

The V gene is TRBV24-1, the J gene TRBJ2-2; the match to TRBD1 covers 9 bases. The ends lost 5 bases at V and 3 bases at J; junction bases unmatched: 6. Germline values: CDR1 KGHDR, CDR2 SFDVKD. This CDR3 is 16 amino acids long. DNA of the CDR3: TGTGCCACCAGTGTTAACAGGGGGCTTTACACCGGGGAGCTGTTTTTT. It is translated as CATSVNRGLYTGELFF.

CDR3 DNA sequence: TGTGCCAGCAGCCCTACTAGCGGGGCGGAGACCCAGTACTTC. Its translation is CASSPTSGAETQYF. The gene calls are TRBV3-1 (or the pseudogene TRBV3-2) and TRBJ2-5; TRBD2 matches 10 bases. Germline trimming cut 4 bases from V and 5 bases from J; bases unmatched to any gene: 4. Germline V CDR1 and CDR2: LGHDT, YNNKEL (reference sequence). The CDR3 is 14 residues long.

In this sample, this clone turned up once. The V call is TRBV28, the J call TRBJ2-1, with 8 nucleotides matching TRBD1. The CDR3 is 14 amino acids. Germline lookup yields CDR1 MDHEN and CDR2 SYDVKM. The V gene end was trimmed by 6 bases and the J gene end by 4 bases; junction bases not matched to a gene: 5. The CDR3 DNA sequence: TGTGCCAGCAGCTCCGGGACAGGATACAATGAGCAGTTCTTC. Its translation: CASSSGTGYNEQFF.

The chain is built from TRBV11-3 and TRBJ2-5; D is uncertain. This CDR3 has 13 residues. The germline V and J ends were trimmed by 5 bases and 3 bases, with 10 bases remaining between them. From germline, CDR1 is SGHNT and CDR2 YENEEA. This CDR3 is CASSPGTEETQYF. The CDR3 region has the DNA TGTGCCAGCAGCCCCGGAACAGAAGAGACCCAGTACTTC.

V gene TRBV24-1 combines with J gene TRBJ2-7; possibly TRBD1 for D (5 bases). This CDR3 is built from 14 residues. Looked up from germline, CDR1 is KGHDR and CDR2 is SFDVKD. V gave up 2 bases and J gave up 0 bases, with 7 bases separating them. This CDR3 is CATSDSDNSYEQYF. Here the CDR3 DNA reads TGTGCCACCAGTGATTCGGACAACTCCTACGAGCAGTACTTC.

A few counts support this clone. The chain uses TRBV6-2 or TRBV6-3 and TRBJ1-1, with D unresolved. The CDR3 is made up of 13 amino acids. CDR1 and CDR2 from the germline V gene are MNHEY and SVGEGT. Trimming shortened V by 2 bases and J by 4 bases, and 8 bases separated the two germline ends. DNA of the CDR3: TGTGCCAGCAGTTACGTTCCGAGCACTGAAGCTTTCTTT. This encodes CASSYVPSTEAFF.

The rearrangement joins TRBV10-3 to TRBJ2-7, with 13 bases identical to TRBD2. Germline values: CDR1 ENHRY, CDR2 SYGVKD. The CDR3 consists of 16 residues. The V gene end was trimmed by 0 bases and the J gene end by 2 bases; junction bases not matched to a gene: 1. The CDR3 bases are TGTGCCATCAGTGAGTCGGGACTAGCGGGAACCTACGAGCAGTACTTC. Its protein product is CAISESGLAGTYEQYF.

The rearrangement joins TRBV28 to TRBJ2-6, with 8 bases lining up with TRBD1. Germline trimming cut 9 bases from V and 4 bases from J; bases unmatched to any gene: 5. This CDR3 is built from 14 residues. Germline lookup yields CDR1 MDHEN and CDR2 SYDVKM. The CDR3: CASQTGAGANVLTF. CDR3 in DNA: TGTGCCAGTCAGACAGGGGCCGGGGCCAACGTCCTGACTTTC.

The chain has TRBV5-5 and TRBJ2-3, with TRBD2 matching over 7 bases. The CDR3 contains 15 residues. With V trimmed by 0 bases and J by 2 bases, 3 bases remained unmatched. From germline, CDR1 is SGHKS and CDR2 YYEKEE (reference sequence). CDR3 sequence reads: CASSLGSGPTDTQYF. DNA for the CDR3: TGTGCCAGCAGCTTGGGTAGCGGGCCCACAGATACGCAGTATTTT. Drawing the rest from reference TRBV5-5 and TRBJ2-3, the complete variable domain is DAGVTQSPTHLIKTRGQQVTLRCSPISGHKSVSWYQQVLGQGPQFIFQYYEKEERGRGNFPDRFSARQFPNYSSELNVNALLLGDSALYLCASSLGSGPTDTQYFGPGTRLTVL.